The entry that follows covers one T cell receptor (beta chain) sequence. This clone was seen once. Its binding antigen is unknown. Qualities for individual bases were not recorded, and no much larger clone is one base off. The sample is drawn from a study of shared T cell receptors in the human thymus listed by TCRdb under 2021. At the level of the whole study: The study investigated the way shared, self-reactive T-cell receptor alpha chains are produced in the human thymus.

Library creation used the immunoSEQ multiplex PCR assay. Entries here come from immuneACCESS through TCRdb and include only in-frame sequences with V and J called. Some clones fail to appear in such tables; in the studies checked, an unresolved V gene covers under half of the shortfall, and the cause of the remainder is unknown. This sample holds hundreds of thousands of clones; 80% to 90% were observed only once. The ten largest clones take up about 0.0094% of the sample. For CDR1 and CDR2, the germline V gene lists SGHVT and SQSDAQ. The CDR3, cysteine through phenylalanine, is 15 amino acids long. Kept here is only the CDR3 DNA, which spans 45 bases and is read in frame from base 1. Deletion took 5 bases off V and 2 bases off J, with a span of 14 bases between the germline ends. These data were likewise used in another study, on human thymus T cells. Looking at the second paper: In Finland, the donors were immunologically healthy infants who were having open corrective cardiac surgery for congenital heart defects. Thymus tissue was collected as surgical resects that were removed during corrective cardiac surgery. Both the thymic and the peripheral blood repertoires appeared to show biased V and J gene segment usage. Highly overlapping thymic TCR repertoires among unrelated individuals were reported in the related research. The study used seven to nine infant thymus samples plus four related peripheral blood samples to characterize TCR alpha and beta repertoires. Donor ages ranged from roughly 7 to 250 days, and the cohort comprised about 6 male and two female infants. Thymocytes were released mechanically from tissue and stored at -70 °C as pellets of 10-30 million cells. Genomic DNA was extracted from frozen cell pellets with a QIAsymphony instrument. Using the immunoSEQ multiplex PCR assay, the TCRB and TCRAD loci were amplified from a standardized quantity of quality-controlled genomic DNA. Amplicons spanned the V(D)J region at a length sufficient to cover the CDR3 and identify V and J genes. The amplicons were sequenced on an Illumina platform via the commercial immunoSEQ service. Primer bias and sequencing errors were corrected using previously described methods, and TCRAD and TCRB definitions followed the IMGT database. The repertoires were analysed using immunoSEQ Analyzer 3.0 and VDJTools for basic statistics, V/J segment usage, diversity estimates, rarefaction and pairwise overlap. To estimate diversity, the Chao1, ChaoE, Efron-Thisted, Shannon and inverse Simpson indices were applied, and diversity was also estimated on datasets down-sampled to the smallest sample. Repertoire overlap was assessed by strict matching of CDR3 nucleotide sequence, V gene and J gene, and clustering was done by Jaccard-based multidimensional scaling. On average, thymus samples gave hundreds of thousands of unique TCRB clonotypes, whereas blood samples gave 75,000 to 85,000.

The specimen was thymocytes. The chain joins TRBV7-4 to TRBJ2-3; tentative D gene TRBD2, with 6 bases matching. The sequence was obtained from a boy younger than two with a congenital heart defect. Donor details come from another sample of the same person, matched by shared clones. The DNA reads TGTGCCAGCAGCCGACTAGACAAGTCCACAGATACGCAGTATTTT. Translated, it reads CASSRLDKSTDTQYF.